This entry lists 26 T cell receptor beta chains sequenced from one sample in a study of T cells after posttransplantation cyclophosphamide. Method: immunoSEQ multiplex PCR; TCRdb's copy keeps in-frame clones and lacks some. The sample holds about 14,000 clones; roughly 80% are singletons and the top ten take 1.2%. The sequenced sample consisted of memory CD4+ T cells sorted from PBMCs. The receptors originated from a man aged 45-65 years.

As DNA, the CDR3 is TGTGCCAGCAGTTACTCCTTAGCTAGATTGAACACTGAAGCTTTCTTT. Protein sequence: CASSYSLARLNTEAFF. The rearrangement links TRBV6-5 to TRBJ1-1; D ambiguous. The CDR3 is 16 amino acids. V was pared by 0 bases and J by 0 bases, with 11 bases between. In germline, CDR1 is MNHEY, CDR2 SVGAGI.

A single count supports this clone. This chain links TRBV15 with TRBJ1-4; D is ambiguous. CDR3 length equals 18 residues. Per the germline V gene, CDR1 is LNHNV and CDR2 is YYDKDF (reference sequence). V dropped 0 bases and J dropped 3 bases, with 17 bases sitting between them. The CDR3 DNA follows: TGTGCCACCAGCAGAGATTTAGCCCCATCCCCTCCTAATGAAAAACTGTTTTTT. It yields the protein CATSRDLAPSPPNEKLFF.

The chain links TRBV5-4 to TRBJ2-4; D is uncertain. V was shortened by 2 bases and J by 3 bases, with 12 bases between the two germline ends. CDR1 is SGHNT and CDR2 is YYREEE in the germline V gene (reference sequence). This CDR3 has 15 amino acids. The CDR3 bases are TGTGCCAGCAGCTTTGGGCTCCTCGGCAAAAACATTCAGTACTTC. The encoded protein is CASSFGLLGKNIQYF.

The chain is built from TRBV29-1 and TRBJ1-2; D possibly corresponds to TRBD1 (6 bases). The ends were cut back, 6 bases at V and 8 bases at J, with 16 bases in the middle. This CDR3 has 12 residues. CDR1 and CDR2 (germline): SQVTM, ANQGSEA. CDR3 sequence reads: CSVDRQEEGYTF. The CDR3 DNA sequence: TGCAGCGTCGACCGACAGGAGGAAGGCTACACCTTC.

The CDR3 nucleotides read TGTGCCAGTAGTGGTCTACAGGGGGCGATGAGCAATCAGCCCCAGCATTTT. Its protein product is CASSGLQGAMSNQPQHF. J is TRBJ1-5 and V is TRBV19; TRBD1 matches 9 bases. V lost 5 bases to trimming and J lost 1 base; unmatched junction nucleotides: 9. CDR3 size: 17 residues. Germline loops: CDR1 LNHDA, CDR2 SQIVND (reference sequence).

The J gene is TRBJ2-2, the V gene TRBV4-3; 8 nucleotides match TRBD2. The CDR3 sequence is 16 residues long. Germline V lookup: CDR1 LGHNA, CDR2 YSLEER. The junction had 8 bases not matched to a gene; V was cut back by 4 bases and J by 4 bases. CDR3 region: CASSRGAGVTTGELFF. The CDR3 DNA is TGCGCCAGCAGCCGAGGAGCGGGGGTTACCACCGGGGAGCTGTTTTTT.

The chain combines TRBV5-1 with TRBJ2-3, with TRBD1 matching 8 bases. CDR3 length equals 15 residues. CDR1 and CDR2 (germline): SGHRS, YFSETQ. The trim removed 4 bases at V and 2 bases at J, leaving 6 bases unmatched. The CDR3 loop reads CASSVGQGNTDTQYF. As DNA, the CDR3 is TGCGCCAGCAGCGTCGGACAGGGTAACACAGATACGCAGTATTTT.

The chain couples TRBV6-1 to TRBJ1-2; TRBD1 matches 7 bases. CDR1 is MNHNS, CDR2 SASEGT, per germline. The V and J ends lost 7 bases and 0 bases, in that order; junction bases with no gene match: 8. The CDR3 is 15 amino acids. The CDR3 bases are TGTGCCAGCACCCTAGGGGGCAACGCTAACTATGGCTACACCTTC. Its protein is CASTLGGNANYGYTF.

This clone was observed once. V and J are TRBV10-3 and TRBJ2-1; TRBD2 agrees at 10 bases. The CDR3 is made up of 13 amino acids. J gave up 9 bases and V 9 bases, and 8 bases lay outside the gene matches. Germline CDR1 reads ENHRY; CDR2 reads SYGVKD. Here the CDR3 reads CAIKPGLAIEQFF. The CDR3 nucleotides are TGTGCCATTAAACCGGGACTAGCGATTGAGCAGTTCTTC.

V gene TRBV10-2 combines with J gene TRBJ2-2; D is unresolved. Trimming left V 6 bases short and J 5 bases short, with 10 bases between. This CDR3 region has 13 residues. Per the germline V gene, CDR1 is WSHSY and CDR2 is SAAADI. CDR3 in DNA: TGCGCCAGCAGCCGATGGAGTACCGGGGAGCTGTTTTTT. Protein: CASSRWSTGELFF.

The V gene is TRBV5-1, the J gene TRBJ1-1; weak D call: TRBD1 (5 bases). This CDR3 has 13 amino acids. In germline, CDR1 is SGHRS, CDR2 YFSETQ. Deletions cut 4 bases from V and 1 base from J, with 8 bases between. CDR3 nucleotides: TGCGCCAGCAGCCCAGGGTGGAACACTGAAGCTTTCTTT. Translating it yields CASSPGWNTEAFF. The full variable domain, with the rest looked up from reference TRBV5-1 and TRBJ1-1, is KAGVTQTPRYLIKTRGQQVTLSCSPISGHRSVSWYQQTPGQGLQFLFEYFSETQRNKGNFPGRFSGRQFSNSRSEMNVSTLELGDSALYLCASSPGWNTEAFFGQGTRLTVV.

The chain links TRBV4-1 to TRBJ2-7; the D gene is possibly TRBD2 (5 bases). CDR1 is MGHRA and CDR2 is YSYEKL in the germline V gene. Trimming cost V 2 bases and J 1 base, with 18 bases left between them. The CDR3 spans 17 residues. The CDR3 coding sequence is TGCGCCAGCAGCCAACCGCCACGCGGGTGGAATTCCTACGAGCAGTACTTC. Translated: CASSQPPRGWNSYEQYF.

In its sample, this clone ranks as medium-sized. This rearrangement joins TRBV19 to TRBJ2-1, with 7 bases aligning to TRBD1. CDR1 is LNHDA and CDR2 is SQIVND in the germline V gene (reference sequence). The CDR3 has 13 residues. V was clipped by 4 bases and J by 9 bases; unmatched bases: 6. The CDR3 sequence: CASSTRGQPEQFF. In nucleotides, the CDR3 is TGTGCCAGTAGTACCCGGGGACAGCCTGAGCAGTTCTTC.

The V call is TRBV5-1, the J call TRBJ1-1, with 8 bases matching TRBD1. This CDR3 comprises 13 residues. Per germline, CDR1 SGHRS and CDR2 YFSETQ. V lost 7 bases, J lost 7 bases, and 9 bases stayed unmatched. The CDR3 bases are TGCGCCAGCTTTAACAGGGGGATAAGTGAAGCTTTCTTT. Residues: CASFNRGISEAFF.

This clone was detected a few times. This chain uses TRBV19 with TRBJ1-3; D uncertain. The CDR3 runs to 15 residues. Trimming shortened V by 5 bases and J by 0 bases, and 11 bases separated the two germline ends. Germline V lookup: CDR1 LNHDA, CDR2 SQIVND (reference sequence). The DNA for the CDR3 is TGTGCCAGTAGTCGTCAGGTTTACTCTGGAAACACCATATATTTT. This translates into CASSRQVYSGNTIYF.

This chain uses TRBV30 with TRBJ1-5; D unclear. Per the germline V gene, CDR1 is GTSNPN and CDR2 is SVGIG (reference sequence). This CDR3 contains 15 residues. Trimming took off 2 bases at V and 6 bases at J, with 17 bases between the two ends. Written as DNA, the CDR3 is TGTGCCTGGAGTAGAGGGAGTGAGATGTTTCAGCCCCAGCATTTT. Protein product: CAWSRGSEMFQPQHF. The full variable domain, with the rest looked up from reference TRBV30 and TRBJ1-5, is SQTIHQWPATLVQPVGSPLSLECTVEGTSNPNLYWYRQAAGRGLQLLFYSVGIGQISSEVPQNLSASRPQDRQFILSSKKLLLSDSGFYLCAWSRGSEMFQPQHFGDGTRLSIL.

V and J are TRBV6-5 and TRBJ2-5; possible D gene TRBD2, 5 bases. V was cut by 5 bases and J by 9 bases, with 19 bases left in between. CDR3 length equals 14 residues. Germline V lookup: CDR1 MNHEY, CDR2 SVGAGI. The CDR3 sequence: CASSPIQTKSAQYF. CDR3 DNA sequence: TGTGCCAGCAGTCCCATTCAGACTAAGAGCGCCCAGTACTTC.

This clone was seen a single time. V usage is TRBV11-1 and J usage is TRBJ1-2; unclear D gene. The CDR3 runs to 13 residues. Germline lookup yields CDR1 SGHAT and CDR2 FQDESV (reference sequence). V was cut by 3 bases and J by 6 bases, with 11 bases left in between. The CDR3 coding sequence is TGTGCCAGCAGCTTCCCCGAGGTCCATGGCTACACCTTC. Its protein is CASSFPEVHGYTF.

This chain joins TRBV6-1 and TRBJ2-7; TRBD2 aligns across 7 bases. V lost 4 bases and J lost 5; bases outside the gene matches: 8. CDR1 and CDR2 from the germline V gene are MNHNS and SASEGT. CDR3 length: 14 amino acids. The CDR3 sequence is CASSAKGGSHEQYF. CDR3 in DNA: TGTGCCAGCAGTGCTAAGGGAGGGTCCCACGAGCAGTACTTC.

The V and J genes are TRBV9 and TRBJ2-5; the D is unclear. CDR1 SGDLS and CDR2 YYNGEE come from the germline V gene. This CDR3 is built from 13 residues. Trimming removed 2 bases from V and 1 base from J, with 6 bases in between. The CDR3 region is CASSVPGQETQYF. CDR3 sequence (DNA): TGTGCCAGCAGCGTCCCGGGCCAAGAGACCCAGTACTTC.

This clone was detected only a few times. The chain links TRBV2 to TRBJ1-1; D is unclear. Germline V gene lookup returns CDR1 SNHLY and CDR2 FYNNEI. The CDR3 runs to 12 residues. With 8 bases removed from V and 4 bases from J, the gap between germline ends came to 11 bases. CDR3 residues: CASGGRFTEAFF. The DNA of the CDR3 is TGTGCCAGCGGAGGGAGGTTCACTGAAGCTTTCTTT.

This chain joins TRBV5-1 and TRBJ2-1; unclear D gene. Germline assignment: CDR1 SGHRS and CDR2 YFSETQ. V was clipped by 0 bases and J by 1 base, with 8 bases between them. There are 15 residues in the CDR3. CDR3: CASSLVPVSYNEQFF. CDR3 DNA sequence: TGCGCCAGCAGCTTGGTACCGGTGTCCTACAATGAGCAGTTCTTC.

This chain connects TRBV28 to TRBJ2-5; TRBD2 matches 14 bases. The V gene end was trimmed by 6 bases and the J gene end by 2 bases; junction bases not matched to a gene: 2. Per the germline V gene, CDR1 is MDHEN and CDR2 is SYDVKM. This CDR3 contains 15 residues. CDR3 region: CASSRLAGGQETQYF. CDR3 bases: TGTGCCAGCAGCCGACTAGCGGGGGGGCAAGAGACCCAGTACTTC. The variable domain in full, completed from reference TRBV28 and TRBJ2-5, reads DVKVTQSSRYLVKRTGEKVFLECVQDMDHENMFWYRQDPGLGLRLIYFSYDVKMKEKGDIPEGYSVSREKKERFSLILESASTNQTSMYLCASSRLAGGQETQYFGPGTRLLVL.

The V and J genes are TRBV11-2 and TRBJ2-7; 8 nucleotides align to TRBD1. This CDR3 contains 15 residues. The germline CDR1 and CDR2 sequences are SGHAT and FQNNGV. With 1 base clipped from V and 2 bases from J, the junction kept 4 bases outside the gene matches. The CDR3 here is CASSLAFRGPYEQYF. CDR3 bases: TGTGCCAGCAGCTTAGCATTCAGGGGGCCCTACGAGCAGTACTTC.

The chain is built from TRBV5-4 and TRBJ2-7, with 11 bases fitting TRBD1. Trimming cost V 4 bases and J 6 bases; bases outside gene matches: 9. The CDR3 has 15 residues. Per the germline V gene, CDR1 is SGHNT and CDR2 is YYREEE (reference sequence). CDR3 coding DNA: TGTGCCAGCAGCCTGAGAGGACAGGGGGCCGGCGAGCAGTACTTC. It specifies CASSLRGQGAGEQYF.

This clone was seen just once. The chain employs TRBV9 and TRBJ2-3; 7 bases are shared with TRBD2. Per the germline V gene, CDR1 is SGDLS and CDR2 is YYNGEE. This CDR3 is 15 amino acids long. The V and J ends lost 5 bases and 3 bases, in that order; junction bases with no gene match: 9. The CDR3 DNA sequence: TGTGCCAGCAGGCCGATAGGAGCGGGGACAGATACGCAGTATTTT. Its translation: CASRPIGAGTDTQYF.